The 9 T cell receptor beta chains reported below all come from one sample, sequenced in a study of blood T cell repertoires in COVID-19. Some clones are missing from TCRdb's copy, which holds only in-frame ones; the method was immunoSEQ multiplex PCR. Among over 85,000 clones, more than 75% were seen once, and the ten largest hold 7% to 8%. The sequenced material came from peripheral blood. Receptor source: a human donor with acute or convalescent COVID-19. The donor label of this sample is uncertain.

This clone was detected only a few times. The chain couples TRBV6-5 to TRBJ1-1, with a weak D call TRBD1 (5 bases). The CDR3 length is 15 residues. Germline lookup yields CDR1 MNHEY and CDR2 SVGAGI. The germline V and J ends were trimmed by 6 bases and 1 base, with 15 bases remaining between them. CDR3 nucleotides: TGTGCCAGCAGATCGAGTACGACAGAGAACACTGAAGCTTTCTTT. Translating it yields CASRSSTTENTEAFF.

The CDR3 spells CASSEGGVPNEKLFF. Written as DNA, the CDR3 is TGTGCCAGCAGTGAAGGAGGGGTACCTAATGAAAAACTGTTTTTT. V gene TRBV25-1 combines with J gene TRBJ1-4, with D perhaps matching TRBD1 (5 bases). Germline CDR1 MGHDK, CDR2 SYGVNS. V lost 2 bases and J lost 3, with 10 bases in between. The CDR3 covers 15 residues.

This chain links TRBV6-5 with TRBJ1-1, with a weak D call TRBD1 (5 bases). The V gene lost 5 bases and the J gene lost 4 bases, with 14 bases spanning the gap. The CDR3 spans 14 residues. Germline values: CDR1 MNHEY, CDR2 SVGAGI. The CDR3 DNA is TGTGCCAGCAGTCCTTGGGGCGGCGGCACTGAAGCTTTCTTT. It yields the protein CASSPWGGGTEAFF.

The rearrangement joins TRBV5-1 to TRBJ1-2, with D perhaps matching TRBD1 (5 bases). V dropped 0 bases and J dropped 4 bases, with 13 bases sitting between them. The length of the CDR3 is 15 residues. Germline CDR1 is SGHRS and CDR2 is YFSETQ. CDR3 loop: CASSLEVGVGYGYTF. The DNA of the CDR3 is TGCGCCAGCAGCTTGGAGGTAGGGGTCGGCTATGGCTACACCTTC.

As DNA, the CDR3 is TGTGCCAGCTCACCACCCCAGATTGGCACAGATACGCAGTATTTT. Amino acids: CASSPPQIGTDTQYF. V gene TRBV18 combines with J gene TRBJ2-3; D call uncertain. CDR3 size: 15 residues. The V gene's germline CDR1 is KGHSH and CDR2 LQKENI. Trimming removed 0 bases from V and 1 base from J, with 8 bases in between.

J is TRBJ1-1 and V is TRBV5-1; D remains ambiguous. With 2 bases removed from V and 3 bases from J, the gap between germline ends came to 8 bases. The CDR3 has 13 residues. CDR1 SGHRS and CDR2 YFSETQ come from the germline V gene. CDR3 in DNA: TGCGCCAGCAGCTTAGGAGACTACACTGAAGCTTTCTTT. It translates to CASSLGDYTEAFF. The full variable domain, its missing parts supplied by reference TRBV5-1 and TRBJ1-1, is KAGVTQTPRYLIKTRGQQVTLSCSPISGHRSVSWYQQTPGQGLQFLFEYFSETQRNKGNFPGRFSGRQFSNSRSEMNVSTLELGDSALYLCASSLGDYTEAFFGQGTRLTVV.

The chain joins TRBV9 to TRBJ1-2; possibly TRBD1 for D (6 bases). V gave up 7 bases and J gave up 7 bases, with 20 bases separating them. CDR3 length equals 14 residues. CDR1 and CDR2 from the germline V gene are SGDLS and YYNGEE. In DNA form, the CDR3 reads TGTGCCAGCCCTTTAGGCAGGGGCCCTGGTGGCTACACCTTC. Translation gives CASPLGRGPGGYTF.

The CDR3 spells CASSLAKNSPLHF. The CDR3, as DNA: TGCGCCAGCAGCCTTGCTAAGAATTCACCCCTCCACTTT. The V gene is TRBV4-3, the J gene TRBJ1-6, with D unresolved. Looked up from germline, CDR1 is LGHNA and CDR2 is YSLEER. The CDR3 runs 13 residues. Trimming shortened V by 4 bases and J by 7 bases, and 8 bases separated the two germline ends.

The chain joins TRBV4-1 to TRBJ1-1; D is unclear. CDR1 and CDR2 (germline): MGHRA, YSYEKL. CDR3 length equals 14 residues. Trimming took 4 bases from V and 3 from J, leaving 12 bases between them. As DNA, the CDR3 is TGCGCCAGCAGCCTTGGGCCCTCTGACACTGAAGCTTTCTTT. Its protein is CASSLGPSDTEAFF.